This TCR beta chain was captured in a study of blood T cell repertoires in COVID-19. Data came from immunoSEQ multiplex PCR; TCRdb stores just in-frame clones and leaves some out. Of 150,000 or so clones in the sample, 84% were seen once. CDR1 and CDR2 (germline): MDHEN, SYDVKM. The V and J ends lost 0 bases and 4 bases, in that order; junction bases with no gene match: 3. The CDR3 runs 15 residues. This chain uses TRBV28 with TRBJ1-5, with 7 nucleotides matching TRBD1. Sequenced sample: peripheral blood. This receptor was taken from a man aged 40-49 years who had recovered from COVID-19. CDR3 loop: CASSLWGTANQPQHF. The CDR3, as DNA: TGTGCCAGCAGTTTATGGGGGACAGCGAATCAGCCCCAGCATTTT.